The count of the clone carrying this TCR beta chain is one. The antigen remains unidentified. This specimen comes from a study of CD8 T cells in Susac syndrome. It was with random hexamers that about 0.45 to 1 ug RNA was reverse transcribed. A single record per CDR3 protein comes from TCRdb applying MiXCR to the immunoSEQ multiplex PCR reads. The sample holds about 240,000 distinct CDR3 sequences, 90% to 96% seen once. Study findings and constraints: The study's TCR sequencing and HLA analysis covered a relatively small number of individuals, and the study acknowledged this.

The V end was cut by 6 bases, the J end by 0 bases, with 12 bases between. The length of the CDR3 is 15 residues. The TCR originated in a human donor with Susac syndrome. Input material: CD4+ T cells from PBMCs. The J gene is TRBJ1-5, the V gene TRBV12-3 or TRBV12-4; D perhaps matches TRBD1 (5 bases). Written as DNA, the CDR3 is TGTGCCAGCAGCCGACAGTGGGATAGCAATCAGCCCCAGCATTTT. Translation: CASSRQWDSNQPQHF.